A single sample is the source of the 7 T cell receptor beta chains below, sequenced in a study of blood T cell repertoires in COVID-19. The repertoire was sequenced with immunoSEQ multiplex PCR; TCRdb's copy has only in-frame clones and lacks some. The sample contains 200,000 to 250,000 clones, 70% to 90% of which appear only once. The sequenced material came from peripheral blood. Source of these receptors: a woman between 18 and 29 years old who had recovered from COVID-19.

The CDR3 here is CASSSGSAGYGYTF. In DNA, the CDR3 is TGCGCCAGCAGCTCCGGCTCTGCGGGCTATGGCTACACCTTC. The chain combines TRBV5-1 with TRBJ1-2; D is undetermined. Trimming removed 3 bases from V and 4 bases from J, with 13 bases in between. CDR3 length: 14 amino acids. CDR1 is SGHRS, CDR2 YFSETQ, per germline.

The V call is TRBV5-1, the J call TRBJ1-1, with unresolved D. Germline V gene sequence: CDR1 SGHRS, CDR2 YFSETQ. V shed 0 bases and J shed 5 bases, with 5 bases lying between them. This CDR3 contains 12 residues. The CDR3 region has the DNA TGCGCCAGCAGCTTGGTAGAGACTGAAGCTTTCTTT. Protein: CASSLVETEAFF.

This clone was detected a few times. The V and J genes are TRBV12-5 and TRBJ1-1; 7 nucleotides match TRBD1. CDR3 length equals 17 residues. Germline-derived CDR1 and CDR2 are LGHNT and FRNRAP. Trimming removed 4 bases from V and 2 bases from J; junction bases left unmatched: 13. In DNA form, the CDR3 reads TGTGCTAGTGGTTGCGAGCAGGGGGAGCTTCGAAACACTGAAGCTTTCTTT. Translating it yields CASGCEQGELRNTEAFF.

V is TRBV4-1 and J is TRBJ1-2, with TRBD1 matching 9 bases. The CDR3 extends over 15 amino acids. Losses at the gene ends were 6 bases for V and 4 bases for J; bases not matched to a gene: 9. The germline V gene has CDR1 MGHRA and CDR2 YSYEKL. Here the CDR3 DNA reads TGCGCCAGCAGTCTCACAGGGGGCCCGGGCTATGGCTACACCTTC. This gives the protein CASSLTGGPGYGYTF.

V and J are TRBV27 and TRBJ2-5; 12 nucleotides agree with TRBD2. Looked up from germline, CDR1 is MNHEY and CDR2 is SMNVEV (reference sequence). The CDR3 has 15 residues. V lost 4 bases and J lost 5; bases outside the gene matches: 5. DNA of the CDR3: TGTGCCAGCAGTTCCCGACTAGCGGGAGCTGAGACCCAGTACTTC. It specifies CASSSRLAGAETQYF.

The chain has TRBV5-4 and TRBJ2-7; TRBD1 matches 10 bases. V trimming: 6 bases; J trimming: 9 bases; junction bases outside the gene matches: 15. CDR1 SGHNT and CDR2 YYREEE come from the germline V gene (reference sequence). The CDR3 length is 15 residues. The CDR3 coding sequence is TGTGCCAGCATGTCGTGGGGGACAGGGGAAAGTAGGCAGTACTTC. Translation: CASMSWGTGESRQYF.

This clone appeared a single time. V and J are TRBV7-8 and TRBJ1-4, with D unclear. V was trimmed by 5 bases and J by 9 bases, leaving 10 bases between them. The CDR3 consists of 12 residues. The germline V gene encodes CDR1 SGHVS and CDR2 FQNEAQ. Here the CDR3 DNA reads TGTGCCAGCAGCCTTGACGGGAAAAAACTGTTTTTT. This codes for CASSLDGKKLFF.